This T cell receptor beta chain was sequenced for a study of CD8 T cells in ankylosing spondylitis. Study conclusions and caveats: For ankylosing spondylitis blood, a TCR beta motif of 7 to 9 highly homologous variants appeared characteristic. Disease-associated clones were CD8+ and fairly uncommon in peripheral blood. Prior work had noted some motif variants in reactive arthritis blood and synovial fluid. Researchers reportedly found disease-linked clones significantly enriched in matched ankylosing spondylitis synovial fluid.

TCRdb re-analysed the 5' RACE reads in MiXCR, keeping a single row per CDR3 protein. This sample has 130,000 or so distinct CDR3 sequences; roughly 7.3% occur once, and the top ten carry approximately 12%. Germline V gene data show CDR1 as SGHRS and CDR2 as YFSETQ. The CDR3 is 17 residues long. V lost 4 bases to trimming and J lost 3 bases; unmatched junction nucleotides: 8. This clonotype has at least ten counts. Its target is not known. V and J are TRBV5-1 and TRBJ2-1; 12 bases align to TRBD2. Material for sequencing was blood, either unsorted or a sorted T cell fraction (not recorded which). This receptor was identified in a male donor with ankylosing spondylitis or in good health (not recorded which). CDR3 in amino acids: CASSDSTSGSLYNEQFF. The CDR3 DNA reads TGCGCCAGCAGCGATTCGACTAGCGGGAGCCTCTACAATGAGCAGTTCTTC.